The next 6 T cell receptor beta chains were all read from a single sample in a study of T cell responses to AZD1222 COVID-19 vaccine. Method: immunoSEQ multiplex PCR; TCRdb's copy keeps in-frame clones and lacks some. The repertoire holds some 81,000 clones, about nine tenths seen once, with 11% in the top ten. Specimen: peripheral blood, collected 28 days after the second AZD1222 dose. All receptors derive from an adult who received the AZD1222 COVID-19 vaccine.

The chain employs TRBV30 and TRBJ2-7, with 12 nucleotides matching TRBD2. The V gene's germline CDR1 is GTSNPN and CDR2 SVGIG (reference sequence). This CDR3 contains 16 residues. With V trimmed by 5 bases and J by 4 bases, 12 bases remained unmatched. CDR3 bases: TGTGCCTGGGAGGCGGCTAGCGGGAGGGCCGTTTACGAGCAGTACTTC. This encodes CAWEAASGRAVYEQYF.

The chain recombines TRBV12-3 or TRBV12-4 with TRBJ1-1, with D perhaps matching TRBD1 (5 bases). The CDR3 spans 13 residues. The ends were cut back, 2 bases at V and 4 bases at J, with 8 bases in the middle. The CDR3 spells CASSLLGGTEAFF. The CDR3 bases are TGTGCCAGCAGTTTATTGGGGGGCACTGAAGCTTTCTTT.

This chain joins TRBV3-1 (or the pseudogene TRBV3-2) and TRBJ1-6; a weak D match, TRBD1 (6 bases). Germline lookup yields CDR1 LGHDT and CDR2 YNNKEL (reference sequence). V shed 3 bases and J shed 6 bases, with 15 bases lying between them. The CDR3 spans 16 residues. CDR3 in DNA: TGTGCCAGCAGCCATCTCCCTGGGGGCGGTAATTCACCCCTCCACTTT. This gives the protein CASSHLPGGGNSPLHF.

The sample holds one count of this clone. The CDR3 sequence is CASRRGGNQPQHF. The CDR3 nucleotides read TGTGCCAGCAGGAGGGGGGGCAATCAGCCCCAGCATTTT. The rearrangement joins TRBV2 to TRBJ1-5; possibly TRBD1 for D (6 bases). The CDR3 runs to 13 residues. Trimming took off 6 bases at V and 2 bases at J, with 8 bases between the two ends. Germline V CDR1 and CDR2: SNHLY, FYNNEI.

V usage is TRBV24-1 and J usage is TRBJ2-1, with 7 positions matching TRBD2. The V segment lost 5 bases and the J segment 4 bases; nucleotides outside the gene matches: 13. The CDR3 runs to 17 residues. Germline CDR1 and CDR2: KGHDR and SFDVKD. The CDR3 nucleotides read TGTGCCACCAGTGCGGTAGCGGGCCCAACCGGGTACAATGAGCAGTTCTTC. It codes for CATSAVAGPTGYNEQFF.

CDR3 sequence (DNA): TGCGCCAGCAGTGACAGGGGGGTAACTGAAGCTTTCTTT. This translates into CASSDRGVTEAFF. The chain uses TRBV10-1 and TRBJ1-1; TRBD1 aligns across 7 bases. Germline-derived CDR1 and CDR2 are WNHNN and SYGVQD (reference sequence). The V and J ends lost 3 bases and 5 bases, in that order; junction bases with no gene match: 3. The CDR3 extends over 13 amino acids.